Listed below are T cell receptor beta chains from one sample, sequenced in a study of low-dose radiotherapy and immunotherapy resistance in tumors. TCRdb re-called the reads with MiXCR, one entry per CDR3 protein. The sample records approximately 52,000 distinct CDR3 sequences, around 34% being singletons. This material consisted of PBMCs, taken after low-dose radiotherapy plus immunotherapy. The receptor set was obtained from a male donor with rectosigmoid adenocarcinoma. CDR3s leave out the opening cysteine and the closing phenylalanine or tryptophan. Only some rows state a clone size, as once, few, many or a class for expanded clones.

J gene | clone size | V gene | CDR3 protein
TRBJ1-1 | many | TRBV27 | ASSSTRLTEAF
TRBJ2-2 | many | TRBV18 | ASSPTDIGRRGELF
TRBJ2-7 | many | TRBV27 | ASSAIAGGYEQY
TRBJ2-3 | many | TRBV25-1 | ASSEYALTDTQY
TRBJ1-6 | many | TRBV14 | ASSQPDAAAPLH
TRBJ2-1 | many | TRBV7-2 | ASSSRTSLYNEQF
TRBJ1-1 | NA | TRBV13 | ASSLKFRGGAF
TRBJ1-5 | many | TRBV27 | ASTSGTQPQH
TRBJ2-1 | NA | TRBV28 | ASSLWGLYNEQF
TRBJ2-5 | once | TRBV3-1 | ASSDSGQETQY
TRBJ2-5 | many | TRBV3-1 | ASSQDPWTGQETQY
TRBJ2-5 | many | TRBV7-2 | ASSVDRGSGETQY
TRBJ1-5 | many | TRBV7-2 | ASSPDKNQPQH
TRBJ2-2 | NA | TRBV28 | ASSTSSTGRTGELF
TRBJ2-7 | NA | TRBV28 | ASTATSGGHEQY
TRBJ1-4 | many | TRBV4-2 | ASSQDGGTNEKLF
TRBJ2-7 | NA | TRBV2 | ASTDWDSLYEQY
TRBJ2-1 | few | TRBV7-9 | ASSPLAGRSYNEQF
TRBJ1-2 | NA | TRBV5-1 | ASSLVPENYGYT
TRBJ2-5 | many | TRBV6-5 | ASRPDGVGETQY
TRBJ2-5 | few | TRBV7-9 | ASSSIRQGRETQY
TRBJ2-1 | NA | TRBV28 | ASSSDPGQAGAEVFSYNEQF
TRBJ2-7 | few | TRBV10-3 | AISDRGVGEQY
TRBJ2-3 | many | TRBV2 | ASRPGTGRDTQY
TRBJ2-1 | many | TRBV4-2 | ASSQGTGGPYNEQF
TRBJ2-7 | NA | TRBV6-1 | ASQGTRGLYEQY
TRBJ2-3 | many | TRBV20-1 | SVDGVATDTQY
TRBJ2-7 | NA | TRBV5-8 | ASSKQGGAYEQY
TRBJ2-3 | NA | TRBV19 | ASSPRQGQGDTQY
TRBJ2-7 | few | TRBV7-2 | ASSLTPGAYEQY
TRBJ1-1 | few | TRBV30 | AWSRTRKDTEAF
TRBJ2-7 | many | TRBV13 | ASSHGASYEQY
TRBJ2-2 | many | TRBV7-2 | ASSLFGTNTGELF
TRBJ1-4 | NA | TRBV3-1 | ASSQDVLPRPSRDGLFF
TRBJ1-5 | few | TRBV28 | ASQGVAQPQH
TRBJ2-1 | NA | TRBV5-4 | ASSHTGYEQF
TRBJ2-5 | many | TRBV28 | ASSLWRETMETQY
TRBJ1-5 | NA | TRBV12-3/TRBV12-4 | ASSLHGGGNQPQH
TRBJ2-1 | many | TRBV4-1 | ASSLRDLVSYNEQF
TRBJ2-1 | NA | TRBV5-1 | ASSPPGTAIYNEQF
TRBJ2-7 | NA | TRBV28 | ASNAPDGNYEQY
TRBJ1-5 | many | TRBV19 | ASSYSANGVQPQH
TRBJ2-7 | medium-sized | TRBV12-3/TRBV12-4 | ASRESGQGNEQY
TRBJ2-1 | many | TRBV7-8 | ASSLSAYNEQF
TRBJ2-1 | many | TRBV2 | ASGDGYNEQF
TRBJ2-7 | many | TRBV19 | ASSPGDTDYEQY
TRBJ1-6 | NA | TRBV5-1 | ASSEEPGRSSYNSPLH
TRBJ2-4 | many | TRBV14 | ASSQAGANIQY
TRBJ2-1 | NA | TRBV6-2/TRBV6-3 | ASSSQYGRKGEQF
TRBJ2-7 | NA | TRBV28 | ASSGDSSSYEQY
TRBJ2-1 | NA | TRBV7-8 | ASSAVSRVQLF
TRBJ1-4 | many | TRBV4-3 | ASSRLETGGVGKLF
TRBJ2-3 | few | TRBV5-4 | ASSPDWSTDTQY
TRBJ1-5 | NA | TRBV28 | ASRRTGEGQPQH
TRBJ1-1 | many | TRBV5-4 | ASSKDLNTEAF
TRBJ2-1 | many | TRBV27 | ASSLFSYGQRNNEQF
TRBJ2-4 | many | TRBV20-1 | SATHPTGAKNIQY